This TCR beta chain was obtained from a study of cytomegalovirus exposure and HLA in healthy donors. Findings and caveats of the study: Among TCR beta chains, those listed as cytomegalovirus-associated numbered 164. Reported results showed that the classifier diagnosed cytomegalovirus status with high specificity and sensitivity.

This clone was seen just once. Its antigen remains unknown. The assay was immunoSEQ multiplex PCR, and TCRdb's table has in-frame clones only and misses some. The table has 86,000 or so clones, about 96% seen once; the top ten hold over 1.5%. The CDR3 contains 13 residues. Between the trimmed V and J ends, which lost 2 bases and 10 bases, there was a span of 14 bases. Germline CDR1 reads SNHLY; CDR2 reads FYNNEI. This rearrangement joins TRBV2 to TRBJ1-1; D not resolved. The receptor comes from a man aged 18-30 years in good health and CMV-seropositive. The source material was PBMCs. CDR3 region: CASSESHGEAAFF. CDR3 sequence (DNA): TGTGCCAGCAGTGAATCCCACGGTGAGGCAGCTTTCTTT.